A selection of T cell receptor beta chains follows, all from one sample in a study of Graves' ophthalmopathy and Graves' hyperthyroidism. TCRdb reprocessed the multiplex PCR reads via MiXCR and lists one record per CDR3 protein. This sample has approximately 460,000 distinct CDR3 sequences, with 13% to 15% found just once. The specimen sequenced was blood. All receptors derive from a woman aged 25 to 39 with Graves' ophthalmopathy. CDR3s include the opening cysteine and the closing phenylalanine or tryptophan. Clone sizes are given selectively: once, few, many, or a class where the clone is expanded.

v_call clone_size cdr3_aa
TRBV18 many CASSPGQGERETQYF
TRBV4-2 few CASSPRGRPNTGELFF
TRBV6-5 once CASSYSGGLEGHEQYF
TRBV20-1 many CSARDRLSNQPQHF
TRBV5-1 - CASSLDSSGSAKNIKYF
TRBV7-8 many CASSRGRIQETQYF
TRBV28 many CASSLTGDSEAFF
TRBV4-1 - CASSKLAGVETQYF
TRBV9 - CASSETGVRQETQYF
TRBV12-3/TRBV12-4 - CASSSSGADYGYTF